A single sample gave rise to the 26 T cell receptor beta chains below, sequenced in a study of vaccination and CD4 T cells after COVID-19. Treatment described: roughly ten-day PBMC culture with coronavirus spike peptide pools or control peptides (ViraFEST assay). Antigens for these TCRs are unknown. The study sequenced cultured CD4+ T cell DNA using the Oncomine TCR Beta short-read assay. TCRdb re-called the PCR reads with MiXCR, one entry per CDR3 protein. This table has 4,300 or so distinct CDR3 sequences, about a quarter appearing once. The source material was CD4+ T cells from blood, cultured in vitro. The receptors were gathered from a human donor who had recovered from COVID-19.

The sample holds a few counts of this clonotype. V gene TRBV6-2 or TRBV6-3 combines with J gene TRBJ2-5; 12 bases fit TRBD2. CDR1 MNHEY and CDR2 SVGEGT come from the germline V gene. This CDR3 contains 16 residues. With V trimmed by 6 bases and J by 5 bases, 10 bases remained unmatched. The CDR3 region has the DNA TGTGCCAGCAGGATCCCTAGCGGGGGGGAGAGGGAGACCCAGTACTTC. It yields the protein CASRIPSGGERETQYF.

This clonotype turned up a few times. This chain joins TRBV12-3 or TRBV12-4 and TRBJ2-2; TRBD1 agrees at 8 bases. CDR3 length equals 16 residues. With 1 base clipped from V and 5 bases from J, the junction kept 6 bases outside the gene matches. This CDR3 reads CASSLDRTGRTGELFF. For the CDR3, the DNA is TGTGCCAGCAGTTTAGATAGGACAGGGAGGACCGGGGAGCTGTTTTTT.

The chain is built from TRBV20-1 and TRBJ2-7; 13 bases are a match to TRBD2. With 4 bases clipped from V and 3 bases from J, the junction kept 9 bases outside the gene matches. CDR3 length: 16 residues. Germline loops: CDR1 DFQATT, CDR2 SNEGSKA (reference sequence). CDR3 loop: CSAKRTSGGSGYEQYF. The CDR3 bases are TGCAGTGCTAAACGGACTAGCGGGGGTTCGGGCTACGAGCAGTACTTC.

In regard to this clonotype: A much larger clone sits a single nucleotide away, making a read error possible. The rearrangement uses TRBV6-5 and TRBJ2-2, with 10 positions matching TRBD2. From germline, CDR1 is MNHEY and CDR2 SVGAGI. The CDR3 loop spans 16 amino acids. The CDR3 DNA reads TGTGCCAGCAGTTCCTTTAGCGGGGGGAACACCGGGGGGCTGTTTTTT. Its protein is CASSSFSGGNTGGLFF.

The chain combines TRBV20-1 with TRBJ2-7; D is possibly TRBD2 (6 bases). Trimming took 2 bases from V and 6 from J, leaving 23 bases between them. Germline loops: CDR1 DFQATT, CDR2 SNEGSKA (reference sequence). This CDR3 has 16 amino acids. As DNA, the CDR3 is TGCAGTGCTAGAAACCTTGATGGTAGCGGACGTGCCGAGCAGTACTTC. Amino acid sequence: CSARNLDGSGRAEQYF.

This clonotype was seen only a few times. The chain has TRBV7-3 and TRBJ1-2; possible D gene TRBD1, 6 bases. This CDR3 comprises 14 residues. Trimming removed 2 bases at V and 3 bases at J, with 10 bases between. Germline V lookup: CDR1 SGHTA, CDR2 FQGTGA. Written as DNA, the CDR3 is TGTGCCAGCAGCTTAGGTCGACAGGACTATGGCTACACCTTC. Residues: CASSLGRQDYGYTF.

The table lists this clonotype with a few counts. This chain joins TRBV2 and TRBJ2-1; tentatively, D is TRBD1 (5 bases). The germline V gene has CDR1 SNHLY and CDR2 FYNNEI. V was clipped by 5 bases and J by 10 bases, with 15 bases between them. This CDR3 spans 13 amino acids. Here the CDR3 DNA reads TGTGCCAGCAGTCTCGACAGACAATGGGAGCAGTTCTTC. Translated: CASSLDRQWEQFF.

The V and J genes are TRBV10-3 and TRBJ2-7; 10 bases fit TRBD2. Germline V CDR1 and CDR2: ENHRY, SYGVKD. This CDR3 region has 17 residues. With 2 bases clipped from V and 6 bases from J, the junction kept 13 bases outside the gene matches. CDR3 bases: TGTGCCATCAGTGAGGTGCAGCGGGGGGGGTCGGTCCTCGAGCAGTACTTC. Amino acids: CAISEVQRGGSVLEQYF.

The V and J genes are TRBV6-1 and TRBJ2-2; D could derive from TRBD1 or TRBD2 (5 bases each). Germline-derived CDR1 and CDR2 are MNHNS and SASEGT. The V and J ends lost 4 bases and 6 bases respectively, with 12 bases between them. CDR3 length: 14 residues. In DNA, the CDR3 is TGTGCCAGCAGTGTGGGCATGGGGGCCGGGGAGCTGTTTTTT. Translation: CASSVGMGAGELFF.

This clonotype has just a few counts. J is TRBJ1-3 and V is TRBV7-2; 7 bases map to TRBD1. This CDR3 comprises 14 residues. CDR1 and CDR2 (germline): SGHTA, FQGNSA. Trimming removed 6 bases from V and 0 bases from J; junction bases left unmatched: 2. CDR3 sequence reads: CASRDRSSGNTIYF. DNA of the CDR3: TGTGCCAGCAGGGACAGGAGCTCTGGAAACACCATATATTTT.

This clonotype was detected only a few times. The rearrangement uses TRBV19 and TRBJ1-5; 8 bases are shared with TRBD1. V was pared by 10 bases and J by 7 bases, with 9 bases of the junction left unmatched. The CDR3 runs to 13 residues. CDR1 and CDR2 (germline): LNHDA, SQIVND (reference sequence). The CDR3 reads CATQDREGQPQHF. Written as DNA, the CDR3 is TGTGCCACCCAGGACAGGGAGGGACAGCCCCAGCATTTT.

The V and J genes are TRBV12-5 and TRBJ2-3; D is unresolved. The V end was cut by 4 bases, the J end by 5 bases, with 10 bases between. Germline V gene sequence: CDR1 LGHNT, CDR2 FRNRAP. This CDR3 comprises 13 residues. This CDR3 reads CASGSLLGDTQYF. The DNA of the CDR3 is TGTGCTAGTGGTTCCCTATTGGGAGATACGCAGTATTTT.

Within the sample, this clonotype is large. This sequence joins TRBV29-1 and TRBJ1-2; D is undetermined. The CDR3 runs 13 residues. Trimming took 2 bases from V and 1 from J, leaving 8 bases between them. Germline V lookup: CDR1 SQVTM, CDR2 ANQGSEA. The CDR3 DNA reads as TGCAGCGTTGAAAACGGAGGTAACTATGGCTACACCTTC. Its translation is CSVENGGNYGYTF. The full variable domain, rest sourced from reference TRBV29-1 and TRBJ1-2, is SAVISQKPSRDICQRGTSLTIQCQVDSQVTMMFWYRQQPGQSLTLIATANQGSEATYESGFVIDKFPISRPNLTFSTLTVSNMSPEDSSIYLCSVENGGNYGYTFGSGTRLTVV.

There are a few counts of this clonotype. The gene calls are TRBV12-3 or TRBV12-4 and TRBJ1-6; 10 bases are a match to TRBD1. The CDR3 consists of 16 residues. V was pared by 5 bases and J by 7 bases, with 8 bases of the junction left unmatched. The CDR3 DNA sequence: TGTGCCAGCAGTGTGACAGGGGGCGCGCAGAATTCACCCCTCCACTTT. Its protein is CASSVTGGAQNSPLHF.

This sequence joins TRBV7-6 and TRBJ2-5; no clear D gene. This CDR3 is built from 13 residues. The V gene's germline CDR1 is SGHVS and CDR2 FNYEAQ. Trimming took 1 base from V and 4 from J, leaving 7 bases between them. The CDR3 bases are TGTGCCAGCAGCTTAGTAGGAATAGAGACCCAGTACTTC. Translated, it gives CASSLVGIETQYF.

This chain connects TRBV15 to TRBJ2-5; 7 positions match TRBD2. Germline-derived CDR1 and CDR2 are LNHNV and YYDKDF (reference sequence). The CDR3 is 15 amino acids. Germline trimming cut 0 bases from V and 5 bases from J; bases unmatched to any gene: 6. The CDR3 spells CATSRDWEGLETQYF. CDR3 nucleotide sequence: TGTGCCACCAGCAGAGATTGGGAGGGGTTGGAGACCCAGTACTTC. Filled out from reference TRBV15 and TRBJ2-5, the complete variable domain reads DAMVIQNPRYQVTQFGKPVTLSCSQTLNHNVMYWYQQKSSQAPKLLFHYYDKDFNNEADTPDNFQSRRPNTSFCFLDIRSPGLGDTAMYLCATSRDWEGLETQYFGPGTRLLVL.

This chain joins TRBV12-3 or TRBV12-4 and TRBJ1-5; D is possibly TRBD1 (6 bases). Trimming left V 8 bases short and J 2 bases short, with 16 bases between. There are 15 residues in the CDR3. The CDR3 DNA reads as TGTGCCAGCGCTCCAAAGGGGGTTGGCAATCAGCCCCAGCATTTT. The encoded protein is CASAPKGVGNQPQHF.

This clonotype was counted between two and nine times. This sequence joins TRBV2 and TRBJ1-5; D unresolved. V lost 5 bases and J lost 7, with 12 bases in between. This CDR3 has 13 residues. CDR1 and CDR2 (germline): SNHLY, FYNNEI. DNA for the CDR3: TGTGCCAGCAGTCAGTCATACGGACAGCCCCAGCATTTT. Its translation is CASSQSYGQPQHF.

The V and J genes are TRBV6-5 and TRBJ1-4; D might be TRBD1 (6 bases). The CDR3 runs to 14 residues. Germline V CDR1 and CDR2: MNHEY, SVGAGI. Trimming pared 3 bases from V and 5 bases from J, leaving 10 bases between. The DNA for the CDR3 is TGTGCCAGCAGTTATTGGGGGCAGAATGAAAAACTGTTTTTT. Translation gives CASSYWGQNEKLFF.

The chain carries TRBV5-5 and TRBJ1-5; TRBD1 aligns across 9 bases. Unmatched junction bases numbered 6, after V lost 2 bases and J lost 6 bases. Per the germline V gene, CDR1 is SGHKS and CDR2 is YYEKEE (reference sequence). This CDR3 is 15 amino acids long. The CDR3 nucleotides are TGTGCCAGCAGCTTTGACACAGGGGGCGGTCAGCCCCAGCATTTT. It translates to CASSFDTGGGQPQHF.

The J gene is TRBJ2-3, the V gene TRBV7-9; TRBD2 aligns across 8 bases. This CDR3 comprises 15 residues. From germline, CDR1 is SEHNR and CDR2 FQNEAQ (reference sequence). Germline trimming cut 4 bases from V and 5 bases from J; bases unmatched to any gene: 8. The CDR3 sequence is CASSSNGGGGDTQYF. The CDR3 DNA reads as TGTGCCAGCAGCTCTAACGGGGGGGGAGGAGATACGCAGTATTTT.

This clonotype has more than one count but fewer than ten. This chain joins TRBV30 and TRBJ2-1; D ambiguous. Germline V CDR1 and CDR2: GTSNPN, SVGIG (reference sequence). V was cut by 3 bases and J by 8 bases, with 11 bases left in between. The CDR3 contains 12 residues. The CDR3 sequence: CAWSQTLDEQFF. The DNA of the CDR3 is TGTGCCTGGAGCCAAACCCTGGATGAGCAGTTCTTC.

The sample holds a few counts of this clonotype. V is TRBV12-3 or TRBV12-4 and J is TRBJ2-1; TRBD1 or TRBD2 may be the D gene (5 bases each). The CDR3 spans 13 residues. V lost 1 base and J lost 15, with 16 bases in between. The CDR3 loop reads CASSLEWGTFRFF. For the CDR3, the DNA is TGTGCCAGCAGTTTAGAGTGGGGGACCTTTCGGTTCTTC.

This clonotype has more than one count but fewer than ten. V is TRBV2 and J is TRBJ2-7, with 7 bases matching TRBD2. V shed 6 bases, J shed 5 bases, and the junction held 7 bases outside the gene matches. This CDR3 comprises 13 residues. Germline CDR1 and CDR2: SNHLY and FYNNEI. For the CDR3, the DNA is TGTGCCAGCAGGTGGGGGGGGAGGAACGAGCAGTACTTC. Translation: CASRWGGRNEQYF. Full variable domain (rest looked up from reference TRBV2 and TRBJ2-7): EPEVTQTPSHQVTQMGQEVILRCVPISNHLYFYWYRQILGQKVEFLVSFYNNEISEKSEIFDDQFSVERPDGSNFTLKIRSTKLEDSAMYFCASRWGGRNEQYFGPGTRLTVT.

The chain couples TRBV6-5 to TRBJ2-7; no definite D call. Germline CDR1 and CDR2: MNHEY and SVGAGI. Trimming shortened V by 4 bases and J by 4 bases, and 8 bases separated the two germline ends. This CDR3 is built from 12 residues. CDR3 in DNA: TGTGCCAGCAGTTTCGCTGGTTACGAGCAGTACTTC. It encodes CASSFAGYEQYF.

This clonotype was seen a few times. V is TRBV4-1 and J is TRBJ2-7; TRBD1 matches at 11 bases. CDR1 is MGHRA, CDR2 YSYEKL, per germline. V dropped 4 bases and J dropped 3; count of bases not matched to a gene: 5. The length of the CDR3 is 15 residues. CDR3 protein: CASSPGTGGSYEQYF. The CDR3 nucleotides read TGCGCCAGCAGCCCCGGGACAGGGGGTAGCTACGAGCAGTACTTC.